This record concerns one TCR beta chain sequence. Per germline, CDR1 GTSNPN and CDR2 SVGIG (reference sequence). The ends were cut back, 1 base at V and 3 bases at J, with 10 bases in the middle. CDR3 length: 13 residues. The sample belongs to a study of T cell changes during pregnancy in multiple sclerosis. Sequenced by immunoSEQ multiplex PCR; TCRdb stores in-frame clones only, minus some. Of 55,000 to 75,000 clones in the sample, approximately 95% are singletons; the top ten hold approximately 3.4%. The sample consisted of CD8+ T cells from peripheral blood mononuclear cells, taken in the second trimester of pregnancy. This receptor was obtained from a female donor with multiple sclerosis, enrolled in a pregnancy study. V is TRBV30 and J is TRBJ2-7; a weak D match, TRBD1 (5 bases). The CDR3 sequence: CAWSGIDSYEQYF. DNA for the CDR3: TGTGCCTGGAGTGGTATCGACAGCTACGAGCAGTACTTC. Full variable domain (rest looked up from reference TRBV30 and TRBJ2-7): SQTIHQWPATLVQPVGSPLSLECTVEGTSNPNLYWYRQAAGRGLQLLFYSVGIGQISSEVPQNLSASRPQDRQFILSSKKLLLSDSGFYLCAWSGIDSYEQYFGPGTRLTVT.